The source of this T cell receptor (beta chain) is a study of CD8 T cells in Susac syndrome. About the research overall: When blood was collected, patients with Susac syndrome were therapy-naive, were taking corticosteroids, or were receiving intravenous immunoglobulin alone.

An input of roughly 0.5 to 1 ug of RNA was subjected to reverse transcription using random hexamers. One entry per CDR3 protein results from TCRdb running MiXCR on the immunoSEQ multiplex PCR reads. The table lists about 190,000 distinct CDR3 sequences, around 93% of them singletons, with less than 0.2% in the top ten. CD8+ and CD4+ T cells from blood underwent TCR beta sequencing, which was carried out in a high-throughput format. The study's findings and limits: Among active patients and in TEMRA cells, CD8+ clonal expansion in Susac reached its peak. Susac-specific public clones found in total CD8+ repertoires numbered roughly 15, and those in CD8+ TEMRA repertoires numbered about five.

Germline V gene data show CDR1 as DFQATT and CDR2 as SNEGSKA (reference sequence). Trimming cost V 2 bases and J 13 bases; bases outside gene matches: 4. The CDR3 has 11 residues. A remark on this clonotype: Its matching antigen is unknown.

This TCR came from a human donor with Susac syndrome. Specimen: CD8+ T cells from PBMCs. The chain couples TRBV20-1 to TRBJ2-1; 8 bases map to TRBD2. The CDR3 nucleotides read TGCAGTGCTAGATCCCTAGCGGGTCAGTTCTTC. Translation gives CSARSLAGQFF.